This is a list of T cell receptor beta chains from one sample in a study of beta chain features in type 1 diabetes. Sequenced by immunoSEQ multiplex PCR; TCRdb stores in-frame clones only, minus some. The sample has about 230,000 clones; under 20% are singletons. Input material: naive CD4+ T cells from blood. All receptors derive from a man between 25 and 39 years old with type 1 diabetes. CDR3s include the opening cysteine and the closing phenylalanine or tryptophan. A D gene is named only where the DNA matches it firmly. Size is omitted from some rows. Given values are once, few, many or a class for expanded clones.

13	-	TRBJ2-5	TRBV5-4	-	CASSLSVQETQYF	TGTGCCAGCAGCTTATCAGTCCAAGAGACCCAGTACTTC
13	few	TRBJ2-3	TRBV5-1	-	CASPPSGRDTQYF	TGCGCCAGCCCCCCCTCAGGTCGAGATACGCAGTATTTT
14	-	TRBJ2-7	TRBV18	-	CASSLTANSYEQYF	TGTGCCAGCTCACTAACGGCAAACTCCTACGAGCAGTACTTC
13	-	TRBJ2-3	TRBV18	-	CASSPPGQGRQYF	TGTGCCAGCTCACCACCTGGGCAGGGACGCCAGTATTTT
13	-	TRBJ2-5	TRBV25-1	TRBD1	CASSPGQGETQYF	TGTGCCAGCAGCCCGGGACAGGGAGAGACCCAGTACTTC
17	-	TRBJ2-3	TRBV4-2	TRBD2	CASSQELAGGGTDTQYF	TGTGCCAGCAGCCAGGAATTAGCGGGAGGCGGGACAGATACGCAGTATTTT
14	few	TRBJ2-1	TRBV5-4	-	CASSLDFVYNEQFF	TGTGCCAGCAGCTTGGACTTTGTCTACAATGAGCAGTTCTTC
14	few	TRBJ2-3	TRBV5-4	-	CASSSKSDTDTQYF	TGTGCCAGCAGCTCCAAGTCGGACACAGATACGCAGTATTTT
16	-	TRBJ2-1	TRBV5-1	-	CASSLGGAGTYNEQFF	TGCGCCAGCAGCTTGGGAGGGGCGGGTACCTACAATGAGCAGTTCTTC
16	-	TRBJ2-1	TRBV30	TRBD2	CAWSGASGSSYNEQFF	TGTGCCTGGAGTGGAGCTAGCGGTAGCTCCTACAATGAGCAGTTCTTC
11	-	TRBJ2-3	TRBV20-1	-	CSEAPTDTQYF	TGCAGTGAAGCCCCCACAGATACGCAGTATTTT
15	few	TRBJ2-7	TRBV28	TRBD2	CASSAGTSGAYEQYF	TGTGCCAGCAGTGCCGGGACTAGCGGTGCGTACGAGCAGTACTTC
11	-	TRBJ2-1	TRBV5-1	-	CASASRDEQFF	TGCGCCAGCGCGAGCAGGGATGAGCAGTTCTTC
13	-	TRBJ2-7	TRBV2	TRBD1	CASSGRTGAEQYF	TGTGCCAGCAGTGGGAGGACAGGGGCCGAGCAGTACTTC
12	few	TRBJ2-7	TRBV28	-	CASSFRQYEQYF	TGTGCCAGCAGTTTTCGACAGTACGAGCAGTACTTC
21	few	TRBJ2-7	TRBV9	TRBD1	CASSVDPSGTGAHRPLYEQYF	TGTGCCAGCAGCGTAGACCCATCCGGGACAGGGGCTCATCGTCCCCTTTACGAGCAGTACTTC
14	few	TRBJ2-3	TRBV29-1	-	CSVFRRLSTDTQYF	TGCAGCGTCTTCAGGCGACTCAGCACAGATACGCAGTATTTT
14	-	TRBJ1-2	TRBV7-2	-	CASSPSWGARGYTF	TGTGCCAGCAGCCCGTCGTGGGGGGCGCGAGGCTACACCTTC